The rows below give T cell receptor beta chains drawn from one sample of a study of technical replicates of blood from four donors. Only in-frame clones appear in the TCRdb table, and some are missing; sequencing was by immunoSEQ multiplex PCR. The sample yields tens of thousands of clones, approximately 93% seen once. The specimen sequenced was T cells isolated from PBMCs. The receptors shown here come from a human donor in good health. Both conserved end residues are part of each CDR3. A D gene is named only where the DNA matches it firmly. Size values are once, few and many counts, or a class for expanded clones, and some rows have none.

J gene | clone size | V gene | D gene | CDR3 protein | CDR3 DNA
TRBJ1-1 | few | TRBV5-1 | . | CASSLVLGSTEAFF | TGCGCCAGCAGCTTGGTCTTGGGCAGCACTGAAGCTTTCTTT
TRBJ2-7 | . | TRBV7-9 | . | CASSAPDGGQFSYEQYF | TGTGCCAGCAGCGCACCAGACGGGGGACAGTTCTCCTACGAGCAGTACTTC
TRBJ2-2 | . | TRBV28 | TRBD2 | CASSEDRVTAGGTGELFF | TGTGCCAGCAGCGAAGACAGGGTCACAGCGGGAGGTACCGGGGAGCTGTTTTTT
TRBJ1-4 | . | TRBV7-8 | . | CASGRSLYEKLFF | TGTGCCAGCGGGAGATCCCTTTACGAAAAACTGTTTTTT
TRBJ2-7 | . | TRBV19 | TRBD2 | CASSSNPGLAYEQYF | TGTGCCAGTAGTTCCAACCCGGGACTAGCTTACGAGCAGTACTTC
TRBJ2-7 | . | TRBV13 | TRBD1 | CASSVGQGVYEQYF | TGTGCCAGCAGCGTGGGACAGGGAGTCTACGAGCAGTACTTC
TRBJ1-1 | . | TRBV19 | . | CASSKYGGETEAFF | TGTGCCAGTAGTAAGTACGGGGGAGAAACTGAAGCTTTCTTT
TRBJ1-2 | . | TRBV7-9 | TRBD1 | CASSLVGDRLPGYTF | TGTGCCAGCAGCTTAGTTGGGGACAGGTTGCCCGGCTACACCTTC
TRBJ2-1 | . | TRBV27 | TRBD2 | CASSFSGSGEQFF | TGTGCCAGCAGTTTTAGCGGGAGTGGTGAGCAGTTCTTC
TRBJ2-7 | . | TRBV12-5 | TRBD1 | CASGLATGGVPYEQYF | TGTGCTAGTGGTTTGGCAACAGGGGGTGTTCCCTACGAGCAGTACTTC
TRBJ2-1 | . | TRBV10-3 | . | CAISETEVGNEQFF | TGTGCCATCAGTGAGACAGAAGTAGGCAATGAGCAGTTCTTC
TRBJ1-5 | . | TRBV6-4 | . | CASSDIGELYSNQPQHF | TGTGCCAGCAGTGATATCGGAGAACTGTATAGCAATCAGCCCCAGCATTTT